The rows below give T cell receptor beta chains drawn from one sample of a study of blood T cell repertoires in COVID-19. Generated by immunoSEQ multiplex PCR, the TCRdb table keeps only in-frame clones and is missing some. The sample contains 300,000 to 450,000 clones, over 75% of which appear only once. Sequenced input: PBMCs or T cells enriched from blood (not recorded which). These receptors originate from a man aged 35-49 years in a cohort exposed to, infected with or recovered from COVID-19 (not recorded which). Each CDR3 is given with its conserved first and last residue. The D gene is left open where the match is weak. Expanded clones are given a class, and other clones once, few, many or no size at all.

D	V	size	J	DNA	CDR3
TRBD2	TRBV30	NA	TRBJ2-5	TGTGCCTGGACCTCTAGCGGGAGGGCCTTGGAGACCCAGTACTTC	CAWTSSGRALETQYF
NA	TRBV9	NA	TRBJ1-3	TGTGCCAGCAGCTTATCAGGGGTCCCTTCTGGAAACACCATATATTTT	CASSLSGVPSGNTIYF
NA	TRBV19	NA	TRBJ1-4	TGTGCCAGTAGTCCGTGGACAGACAATAATGAAAAACTGTTTTTT	CASSPWTDNNEKLFF
NA	TRBV4-1	NA	TRBJ2-7	TGCGCCAGCAGCCAAGATAACGTAGCGAACTACTACGAGCAGTACTTC	CASSQDNVANYYEQYF
TRBD1	TRBV9	NA	TRBJ1-2	TGTGCCAGCAGCGCATCCGGGACAGCCCGTAAGAGGGATGGCTACACCTTC	CASSASGTARKRDGYTF
NA	TRBV11-2	NA	TRBJ2-3	TGTGCCAGCAGCTTAGACAGAGATACGCAGTATTTT	CASSLDRDTQYF
NA	TRBV6-4	NA	TRBJ1-6	TGTGCCAGCAGTGACACCGCGGACGGTGAGGAGGTGGCACCCCTCCACTTT	CASSDTADGEEVAPLHF
TRBD2	TRBV10-3	NA	TRBJ2-7	TGTGCCAGCCGAACGGCGGGAGGGCCCCACGAGCAGTACTTC	CASRTAGGPHEQYF
NA	TRBV30	NA	TRBJ1-1	TGTGCCTGGAGTGTCGTCGGCACTGAAGCTTTCTTT	CAWSVVGTEAFF
NA	TRBV2	few	TRBJ2-4	TGTGCCAGCAGTGAAGAAGTCCGAGCCCCCATTCAGTACTTC	CASSEEVRAPIQYF
NA	TRBV18	NA	TRBJ2-7	TGTGCCAGCTCACCAACCAGGGGATACGAGCAGTACTTC	CASSPTRGYEQYF
TRBD1	TRBV30	NA	TRBJ1-2	TGTGCCATGACAGGGGGCCTAGCTGGCTACACCTTC	CAMTGGLAGYTF
NA	TRBV30	NA	TRBJ2-1	TGTGCCTGTACGGACGGGAGCTCCTACAATGAGCAGTTCTTC	CACTDGSSYNEQFF
NA	TRBV20-1	NA	TRBJ1-3	TGCAGTGCTAGTGGGGGGGATCGAAACACCATATATTTT	CSASGGDRNTIYF
NA	TRBV7-9	NA	TRBJ2-1	TGTGCCAGCACCCAGAGGGATGAGCAGTTCTTC	CASTQRDEQFF
TRBD1	TRBV19	NA	TRBJ2-7	TGTGCCAGTAGTATGGGACAGGGTATTGGGTACGAGCAGTACTTC	CASSMGQGIGYEQYF
NA	TRBV19	NA	TRBJ2-6	TGTGCCAGTAGTATCCGCGCCGCTGGGGCCAACGTCCTGACTTTC	CASSIRAAGANVLTF
TRBD1	TRBV19	NA	TRBJ1-5	TGTGCCAGTAAAATGACAGGGGTGTTGCAGCCCCAGCATTTT	CASKMTGVLQPQHF
NA	TRBV2	NA	TRBJ2-2	TGTGCCAGCAGTGATCGGATTCGGGTTAACACCGGGGAGCTGTTTTTT	CASSDRIRVNTGELFF
NA	TRBV11-2	NA	TRBJ2-3	TGTGCCAGCAGCTTAGGACGGTTGCGGTACACAGATACGCAGTATTTT	CASSLGRLRYTDTQYF
NA	TRBV2	NA	TRBJ1-5	TGTGCCAGCAGGGGGGGGCTTAGCAATCAGCCCCAGCATTTT	CASRGGLSNQPQHF
NA	TRBV6-5	NA	TRBJ2-3	TGTGCCAGCAGTTACTATACAGGCTCCACAGATACGCAGTATTTT	CASSYYTGSTDTQYF